The 12 T cell receptor beta chains below were found in one sample sequenced in a study of blood T cell repertoires in COVID-19. Sequencing was performed with immunoSEQ multiplex PCR; in TCRdb, only in-frame clones are kept and a portion is missing. The repertoire holds approximately 300,000 clones, with nearly 90% as singletons. The specimen sequenced was PBMCs or T cells enriched from blood (not recorded which). The origin of the receptors is a woman in her twenties or thirties who had recovered from COVID-19.

This clone was seen a handful of times. The gene calls are TRBV11-1 and TRBJ2-7, with D perhaps TRBD1 (6 bases). V lost 2 bases to trimming and J lost 2 bases, with 16 bases between them. This CDR3 has 16 amino acids. CDR1 and CDR2 (germline): SGHAT, FQDESV (reference sequence). The CDR3 sequence: CASSLTQYGTTYEQYF. The CDR3 coding sequence is TGTGCCAGCAGCTTAACGCAGTACGGGACAACCTACGAGCAGTACTTC.

The chain recombines TRBV27 with TRBJ2-3, with 12 bases matching TRBD2. This CDR3 has 17 amino acids. The J segment lost 0 bases and the V segment lost 5 bases, leaving 6 bases of the junction unmatched. CDR1 is MNHEY, CDR2 SMNVEV, per germline (reference sequence). The chain's CDR3 is CASSRWTSGVSTDTQYF. The CDR3 DNA reads TGTGCCAGCAGTCGTTGGACTAGCGGGGTTAGCACAGATACGCAGTATTTT.

The V call is TRBV11-2, the J call TRBJ2-1, with 7 bases identical to TRBD2. The CDR3 spans 16 residues. J was trimmed by 2 bases and V by 1 base; bases with no gene match: 5. Per germline, CDR1 SGHAT and CDR2 FQNNGV. In DNA, the CDR3 is TGTGCCAGCAGCTTAGGATTAGCGGGCGCCTACAATGAGCAGTTCTTC. This encodes CASSLGLAGAYNEQFF.

The V and J genes are TRBV5-1 and TRBJ1-2; tentative D call: TRBD1 (6 bases). Per germline, CDR1 SGHRS and CDR2 YFSETQ. V shed 6 bases and J shed 6 bases, with 18 bases lying between them. The CDR3 consists of 14 residues. CDR3 amino acids: CASTRDKRGHGYTF. The CDR3 bases are TGCGCCAGCACTCGGGACAAAAGGGGCCATGGCTACACCTTC.

This chain connects TRBV6-1 to TRBJ1-5; 7 bases match TRBD1. Trimming cost V 3 bases and J 6 bases; bases outside gene matches: 5. CDR3 length: 14 residues. CDR1 is MNHNS and CDR2 is SASEGT in the germline V gene. CDR3: CASSDRGNRQPQHF. The CDR3 nucleotides are TGTGCCAGCAGTGACAGGGGGAATCGTCAGCCCCAGCATTTT.

The chain has TRBV7-2 and TRBJ1-2; weak D call: TRBD1 (5 bases). Germline V gives CDR1 SGHTA, CDR2 FQGNSA. Trimming pared 1 base from V and 3 bases from J, leaving 15 bases between. This CDR3 region has 16 residues. CDR3 coding DNA: TGTGCCAGCAGCTTAGTAATGTGGGACTGGGACTATGGCTACACCTTC. This codes for CASSLVMWDWDYGYTF.

This clone was counted a single time. This rearrangement joins TRBV11-3 to TRBJ2-2; D is uncertain. V shed 1 base and J shed 1 base, with 4 bases lying between them. This CDR3 is 14 amino acids long. CDR1 SGHNT and CDR2 YENEEA come from the germline V gene. The chain's CDR3 is CASSLAQNTGELFF. The DNA for the CDR3 is TGTGCCAGCAGCTTAGCCCAGAACACCGGGGAGCTGTTTTTT.

The V and J genes are TRBV28 and TRBJ2-1; D is perhaps TRBD2 (5 bases). Germline V gene sequence: CDR1 MDHEN, CDR2 SYDVKM. V was shortened by 2 bases and J by 6 bases, with 11 bases between the two germline ends. This CDR3 region has 14 residues. Here the CDR3 reads CASSLTGLGNEQFF. DNA of the CDR3: TGTGCCAGCAGTTTAACTGGACTCGGCAATGAGCAGTTCTTC.

Turning to this clone: Other DNA sequences within the sample encode an identical CDR3. V and J are TRBV7-3 and TRBJ1-2, with D unclear. The V end lost 4 bases, the J end lost 0 bases, and 6 bases lay between the germline ends. CDR1 is SGHTA and CDR2 is FQGTGA in the germline V gene. The CDR3 is 13 residues long. CDR3 DNA: TGTGCCAGCAGCTCCGACACTAACTATGGCTACACCTTC. Translated: CASSSDTNYGYTF.

V usage is TRBV10-3 and J usage is TRBJ2-7; maybe TRBD1 (5 bases). The V gene lost 2 bases and the J gene lost 4 bases, with 9 bases spanning the gap. From germline, CDR1 is ENHRY and CDR2 SYGVKD. This CDR3 contains 13 residues. The CDR3 DNA reads as TGTGCCATCAGTGAGCCCGACAGTTACGAGCAGTACTTC. This translates into CAISEPDSYEQYF.

V and J are TRBV7-9 and TRBJ1-4; the D gene is possibly TRBD1 (5 bases). The length of the CDR3 is 13 residues. Germline V gene lookup returns CDR1 SEHNR and CDR2 FQNEAQ (reference sequence). Trimming pared 1 base from V and 11 bases from J, leaving 11 bases between. The CDR3 DNA sequence: TGTGCCAGCAGCTTAGGGGAAAGGGGCAAACTGTTTTTT. The encoded protein is CASSLGERGKLFF. Full variable domain (remainder filled in from reference TRBV7-9 and TRBJ1-4): DTGVSQNPRHKITKRGQNVTFRCDPISEHNRLYWYRQTLGQGPEFLTYFQNEAQLEKSRLLSDRFSAERPKGSFSTLEIQRTEQGDSAMYLCASSLGERGKLFFGSGTQLSVL.

This chain connects TRBV5-1 to TRBJ2-7; 8 nucleotides agree with TRBD1. This CDR3 comprises 14 residues. Germline V gene lookup returns CDR1 SGHRS and CDR2 YFSETQ. V lost 4 bases to trimming and J lost 4 bases; unmatched junction nucleotides: 7. The CDR3 here is CASSPRQGPYEQYF. In DNA, the CDR3 is TGCGCCAGCAGCCCGAGACAGGGGCCTTACGAGCAGTACTTC.